The 20 T cell receptor beta chains given below trace back to one sample, sequenced in a study of tumor-infiltrating lymphocytes in localized non-small cell lung cancer. Profiled with immunoSEQ multiplex PCR; TCRdb holds only in-frame clones, not every one. The sample comprises 15,000 to 20,000 clones, about three quarters of which are singletons, and around 4.1% rests with the top ten. Sequenced input: lung tumor tissue. All receptors come from a human donor with non-small cell lung cancer.

The V call is TRBV18, the J call TRBJ1-3, with a weak D call TRBD1 (6 bases). Trimming cost V 3 bases and J 0 bases, with 15 bases left between them. Germline V gives CDR1 KGHSH, CDR2 LQKENI. This CDR3 has 17 amino acids. In DNA, the CDR3 is TGTGCCAGCTCACCTCGACAGGTCTTAAGCTCTGGAAACACCATATATTTT. This translates into CASSPRQVLSSGNTIYF.

The chain recombines TRBV18 with TRBJ2-5; 9 positions agree with TRBD2. Losses at the gene ends were 3 bases for V and 3 bases for J; bases not matched to a gene: 5. The germline V gene encodes CDR1 KGHSH and CDR2 LQKENI. The CDR3 sequence is 15 residues long. The CDR3 coding sequence is TGTGCCAGCTCACCGCCGGGACTAGCAGAAGAGACCCAGTACTTC. It translates to CASSPPGLAEETQYF.

The rearrangement uses TRBV4-1 and TRBJ2-6, with D perhaps TRBD1 (6 bases). Germline V gene lookup returns CDR1 MGHRA and CDR2 YSYEKL. V lost 4 bases, J lost 0 bases, and 16 bases lay in between. There are 18 residues in the CDR3. The CDR3 here is CASSPTGLIDSGANVLTF. The CDR3 DNA is TGCGCCAGCAGCCCTACAGGGTTAATTGACTCTGGGGCCAACGTCCTGACTTTC.

CDR3 sequence: CASRSGGTNEKLFF. The CDR3 DNA sequence: TGCGCCAGCAGATCAGGGGGGACTAATGAAAAACTGTTTTTT. V and J are TRBV10-2 and TRBJ1-4; 7 positions agree with TRBD1. After removal of 6 bases from V and 2 bases from J, the junction contained 3 bases not matched to a gene. Germline CDR1 is WSHSY and CDR2 is SAAADI. There are 14 residues in the CDR3.

V usage is TRBV4-2 and J usage is TRBJ1-5, with D tentatively TRBD1 (5 bases). This CDR3 contains 15 residues. The germline V and J ends were trimmed by 0 bases and 9 bases, with 15 bases remaining between them. CDR1 and CDR2 (germline): LGHNA, YNFKEQ. For the CDR3, the DNA is TGTGCCAGCAGCCAAGATAGCCAGGCCACAGGGCCCCAGCATTTT. Protein product: CASSQDSQATGPQHF.

The V gene is TRBV6-5, the J gene TRBJ1-1; D uncertain. This CDR3 has 13 amino acids. V was clipped by 6 bases and J by 1 base, with 9 bases between them. Germline V lookup: CDR1 MNHEY, CDR2 SVGAGI. In DNA, the CDR3 is TGTGCCAGCAGGCGAACAGAGAACACTGAAGCTTTCTTT. Translated, it gives CASRRTENTEAFF.

This clone was recorded once. The chain uses TRBV5-1 and TRBJ2-2; tentative D call: TRBD1 (6 bases). Germline assignment: CDR1 SGHRS and CDR2 YFSETQ. Trimming left V 1 base short and J 6 bases short, with 13 bases between. The CDR3 length is 15 residues. The DNA of the CDR3 is TGCGCCAGCAGCTTGCCCAACAGGGCTGCCGGGGAGCTGTTTTTT. This gives the protein CASSLPNRAAGELFF.

This chain joins TRBV29-1 and TRBJ2-1; D unresolved. From germline, CDR1 is SQVTM and CDR2 ANQGSEA. The CDR3 is 15 amino acids. V lost 2 bases to trimming and J lost 5 bases, with 16 bases between them. In nucleotides, the CDR3 is TGCAGCGTTGAAAAGCCCGTCAGGATCCACAATGAGCAGTTCTTC. It specifies CSVEKPVRIHNEQFF.

This chain joins TRBV28 and TRBJ1-5; TRBD1 is a possible D gene (6 bases). The CDR3 runs to 17 residues. V was clipped by 5 bases and J by 2 bases, with 19 bases between them. CDR1 MDHEN and CDR2 SYDVKM come from the germline V gene. CDR3 loop: CASSGSQGYSGNQPQHF. The CDR3 bases are TGTGCCAGCAGTGGGAGCCAGGGGTATAGCGGCAATCAGCCCCAGCATTTT.

The chain combines TRBV6-1 with TRBJ1-2, with no clear D. The germline V gene has CDR1 MNHNS and CDR2 SASEGT. This CDR3 is built from 15 residues. With 3 bases removed from V and 4 bases from J, the gap between germline ends came to 15 bases. CDR3: CASSDRQDTAYGYTF. In DNA, the CDR3 is TGTGCCAGCAGTGACAGACAAGATACAGCCTATGGCTACACCTTC.

This rearrangement joins TRBV28 to TRBJ1-4, with 8 bases lining up with TRBD1. Germline V gene sequence: CDR1 MDHEN, CDR2 SYDVKM. The CDR3 is 14 amino acids. Unmatched junction bases numbered 7, after V lost 5 bases and J lost 8 bases. The chain's CDR3 is CASSPGGREEKLFF. The CDR3 DNA follows: TGTGCCAGCAGTCCAGGGGGCAGGGAGGAAAAACTGTTTTTT.

This chain uses TRBV6-1 with TRBJ1-1, with D possibly TRBD1 on 5 matching bases. This CDR3 is built from 13 residues. CDR1 MNHNS and CDR2 SASEGT come from the germline V gene. Trimming cost V 6 bases and J 4 bases, with 12 bases left between them. CDR3 sequence (DNA): TGTGCCAGCAGCTCGGGACCTGCCACTGAAGCTTTCTTT. Amino acid sequence: CASSSGPATEAFF.

The chain couples TRBV18 to TRBJ1-1; 7 bases are a match to TRBD1. CDR1 is KGHSH and CDR2 is LQKENI in the germline V gene. The CDR3 length is 14 residues. V gave up 3 bases and J gave up 4 bases; unmatched junction bases: 5. CDR3 coding DNA: TGTGCCAGCTCACCGATGACAGGGTTCACTGAAGCTTTCTTT. The encoded protein is CASSPMTGFTEAFF.

V usage is TRBV6-1 and J usage is TRBJ1-2; 7 bases line up with TRBD1. The CDR3 loop spans 15 amino acids. Trimming removed 4 bases from V and 3 bases from J; junction bases left unmatched: 8. The V gene's germline CDR1 is MNHNS and CDR2 SASEGT. CDR3 sequence: CASSAYGTADYGYTF. The CDR3 bases are TGTGCCAGCAGTGCTTACGGGACAGCTGACTATGGCTACACCTTC.

To note about this clone: Different DNA sequences within this sample yield the same CDR3. The chain uses TRBV10-3 and TRBJ2-7; 9 nucleotides agree with TRBD1. The CDR3 loop spans 13 amino acids. Germline-derived CDR1 and CDR2 are ENHRY and SYGVKD. The junction had 5 bases not matched to a gene; V was cut back by 7 bases and J by 4 bases. The DNA for the CDR3 is TGTGCCATCAATCCGGGACAGGGTTACGAGCAGTACTTC. This codes for CAINPGQGYEQYF.

The chain carries TRBV19 and TRBJ2-2; maybe TRBD1 (6 bases). Germline CDR1 LNHDA, CDR2 SQIVND (reference sequence). CDR3 size: 14 residues. V shed 6 bases and J shed 3 bases, with 11 bases lying between them. CDR3 region: CASSTGHHTGELFF. The CDR3 region has the DNA TGTGCCAGTAGCACGGGACATCACACCGGGGAGCTGTTTTTT.

The genes are TRBV10-3 and TRBJ2-7; 8 bases fit TRBD1. CDR3 length equals 12 residues. Germline CDR1 reads ENHRY; CDR2 reads SYGVKD. V lost 5 bases, J lost 5 bases, and 2 bases stayed unmatched. The CDR3 loop reads CAISLTGDEQYF. CDR3 DNA: TGTGCCATCAGTTTGACAGGGGACGAGCAGTACTTC.

This clone turned up a few times. The sample contains more than one DNA sequence encoding this CDR3. The CDR3 DNA follows: TGCGCCAGCAGCTTCCCGGGACTAGCGGGGAGCACAGATACGCAGTATTTT. Translated: CASSFPGLAGSTDTQYF. V and J are TRBV5-1 and TRBJ2-3; 13 positions match TRBD2. V shed 2 bases and J 0 bases; nucleotides not matched to a gene: 3. This CDR3 contains 17 residues. The germline CDR1 and CDR2 sequences are SGHRS and YFSETQ.

This sequence joins TRBV4-1 and TRBJ2-7; 9 bases line up with TRBD1. The CDR3 has 17 amino acids. The germline V gene has CDR1 MGHRA and CDR2 YSYEKL. Losses at the gene ends were 3 bases for V and 0 bases for J; bases not matched to a gene: 9. The CDR3 DNA reads as TGCGCCAGCAGCCATACGGACCGGGACAGGGTCTCCTACGAGCAGTACTTC. Protein product: CASSHTDRDRVSYEQYF.

The chain couples TRBV5-1 to TRBJ2-7; 9 bases agree with TRBD1. Trimming removed 6 bases from V and 0 bases from J; junction bases left unmatched: 4. Germline CDR1 SGHRS, CDR2 YFSETQ. The CDR3 totals 14 residues. The CDR3 region is CASNLQGASYEQYF. The CDR3 DNA follows: TGCGCCAGCAACCTACAGGGGGCCTCCTACGAGCAGTACTTC.